This passage covers 14 T cell receptor beta chains from one sample sequenced in a study of cytomegalovirus exposure and HLA in healthy donors. Primers: 60 Vbeta forward and 13 Jbeta reverse. Measured with immunoSEQ multiplex PCR; TCRdb has only the in-frame clones, and not every one. The data contain under 200,000 clones, 81% of them singletons. Sequencing was performed on PBMCs. The receptors derive from a man aged 40-50 years in good health and CMV-seropositive.

The chain links TRBV18 to TRBJ1-5; 10 bases are shared with TRBD1. The CDR3 sequence is 15 residues long. V shed 6 bases, J shed 6 bases, and the junction held 8 bases outside the gene matches. Germline lookup yields CDR1 KGHSH and CDR2 LQKENI. The DNA for the CDR3 is TGTGCCAGCTCCCTGGGACAGGGGTATGGTCAGCCCCAGCATTTT. Translation: CASSLGQGYGQPQHF.

The V call is TRBV28, the J call TRBJ2-7, with D perhaps TRBD2 (6 bases). Trimming left V 10 bases short and J 6 bases short, with 25 bases between. The CDR3 sequence is 15 residues long. CDR1 is MDHEN and CDR2 is SYDVKM in the germline V gene. In DNA, the CDR3 is TGTGCCACCGCACCCGGGGCGGGGCCCCTCCGCGAGCAGTACTTC. Translating gives CATAPGAGPLREQYF.

The CDR3 sequence is CASSEVQGTSYEQYF. DNA of the CDR3: TGTGCCAGCAGTGAAGTCCAGGGTACCTCCTACGAGCAGTACTTC. The chain uses TRBV6-1 and TRBJ2-5, with TRBD1 as a possible D gene (5 bases). The DNA end is more similar to TRBJ2-7, so the J call may be wrong. This CDR3 contains 15 residues. Germline V gives CDR1 MNHNS, CDR2 SASEGT.

V is TRBV6-6 and J is TRBJ2-7, with 7 positions matching TRBD1. The CDR3 length is 15 residues. V lost 6 bases, J lost 7 bases, and 15 bases stayed unmatched. Per germline, CDR1 MNHNY and CDR2 SVGAGI (reference sequence). The CDR3 coding sequence is TGTGCCAGCAGCAGCCCCGGGACAGCTCTTCGGGAGCAGTACTTC. Translating it yields CASSSPGTALREQYF.

The J gene is TRBJ1-4, the V gene TRBV2; D is ambiguous. This CDR3 spans 15 amino acids. Germline assignment: CDR1 SNHLY and CDR2 FYNNEI. Trimming took 6 bases from V and 3 from J, leaving 14 bases between them. The CDR3, as DNA: TGTGCCAGCAGGATAGGTCCGCTAGCTAATGAAAAACTGTTTTTT. Residues: CASRIGPLANEKLFF.

This rearrangement joins TRBV7-3 to TRBJ2-3, with 7 bases matching TRBD1. The CDR3 contains 15 residues. Germline-derived CDR1 and CDR2 are SGHTA and FQGTGA. Germline trimming cut 5 bases from V and 1 base from J; bases unmatched to any gene: 6. In DNA, the CDR3 is TGTGCCAGCAGCAAGACCGGGACAGGCACAGATACGCAGTATTTT. Its protein product is CASSKTGTGTDTQYF.

V and J are TRBV18 and TRBJ1-1; 8 nucleotides align to TRBD1. The CDR3 consists of 15 residues. The V gene's germline CDR1 is KGHSH and CDR2 LQKENI. V lost 10 bases, J lost 3 bases, and 13 bases stayed unmatched. The CDR3 sequence is CATTWGTGTYTEAFF. Written as DNA, the CDR3 is TGTGCCACCACCTGGGGGACAGGCACGTACACTGAAGCTTTCTTT.

A few counts support this clone. The chain is built from TRBV10-3 and TRBJ2-2, with 10 nucleotides matching TRBD1. Germline V gene lookup returns CDR1 ENHRY and CDR2 SYGVKD. Unmatched junction bases numbered 7, after V lost 5 bases and J lost 7 bases. The CDR3 has 15 residues. This chain's CDR3 is CAISPGQGVHGELFF. As DNA, the CDR3 is TGTGCCATCAGTCCCGGACAGGGGGTTCACGGGGAGCTGTTTTTT.

CDR3 residues: CASSALLAGGNTGELFF. For the CDR3, the DNA is TGTGCCAGCAGCGCCCTACTAGCGGGGGGAAACACCGGGGAGCTGTTTTTT. The rearrangement uses TRBV9 and TRBJ2-2; 12 positions match TRBD2. CDR1 is SGDLS and CDR2 is YYNGEE in the germline V gene. This CDR3 spans 17 amino acids. V was pared by 3 bases and J by 2 bases, with 5 bases of the junction left unmatched.

The J gene is TRBJ2-1, the V gene TRBV27, with D perhaps TRBD1 (5 bases). V was pared by 0 bases and J by 5 bases, with 11 bases between. CDR1 MNHEY and CDR2 SMNVEV come from the germline V gene (reference sequence). This CDR3 has 15 residues. In nucleotides, the CDR3 is TGTGCCAGCAGTTTATCGGGTAGGGGCCACAATGAGCAGTTCTTC. Translated: CASSLSGRGHNEQFF.

The chain uses TRBV6-5 and TRBJ1-1; D call uncertain. V was cut by 6 bases and J by 5 bases, with 13 bases left in between. Germline CDR1 MNHEY, CDR2 SVGAGI. The CDR3 contains 13 residues. This CDR3 reads CASSQSPRTEAFF. The CDR3, as DNA: TGTGCCAGCAGCCAGTCCCCTCGAACTGAAGCTTTCTTT.

This rearrangement joins TRBV6-5 to TRBJ2-2, with 9 bases lining up with TRBD2. The CDR3 is made up of 16 amino acids. Germline CDR1 reads MNHEY; CDR2 reads SVGAGI. Germline trimming cut 1 base from V and 6 bases from J; bases unmatched to any gene: 6. The CDR3 sequence: CASSYLGLANAGELFF. CDR3 DNA: TGTGCCAGCAGTTACTTGGGACTAGCTAACGCCGGGGAGCTGTTTTTT.

CDR3 DNA: TGTGCCAGCAGTTCGGGACTTTTCAACACAGATACGCAGTATTTT. This encodes CASSSGLFNTDTQYF. The chain has TRBV6-6 and TRBJ2-3, with D possibly matching TRBD2 (6 bases). The CDR3 loop spans 15 amino acids. Deletions cut 4 bases from V and 2 bases from J, with 13 bases between. Germline values: CDR1 MNHNY, CDR2 SVGAGI (reference sequence).

The chain has TRBV27 and TRBJ2-7, with 7 bases matching TRBD1. The CDR3 is made up of 15 amino acids. Germline trimming cut 3 bases from V and 4 bases from J; bases unmatched to any gene: 9. The V gene's germline CDR1 is MNHEY and CDR2 SMNVEV (reference sequence). CDR3 in amino acids: CASSFLRQGGYEQYF. CDR3 DNA sequence: TGTGCCAGCAGTTTTCTTAGACAGGGTGGATACGAGCAGTACTTC.